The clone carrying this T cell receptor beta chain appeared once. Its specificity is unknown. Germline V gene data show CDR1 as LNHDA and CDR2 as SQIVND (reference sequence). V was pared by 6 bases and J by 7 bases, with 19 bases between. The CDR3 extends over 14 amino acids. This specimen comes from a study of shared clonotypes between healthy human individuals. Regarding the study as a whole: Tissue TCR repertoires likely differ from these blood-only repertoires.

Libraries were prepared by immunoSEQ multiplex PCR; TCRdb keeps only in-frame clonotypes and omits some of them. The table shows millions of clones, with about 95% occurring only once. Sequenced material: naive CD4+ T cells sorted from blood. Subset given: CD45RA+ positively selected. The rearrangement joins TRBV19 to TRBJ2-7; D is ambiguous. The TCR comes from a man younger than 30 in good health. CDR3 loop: CASSQTHLAVEQYF. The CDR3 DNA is TGTGCCAGTAGCCAGACTCACTTAGCCGTTGAGCAGTACTTC.